This T cell receptor (beta chain) was captured in a study of shared clonotypes between healthy human individuals. Only in-frame clones appear in the TCRdb table, and some are missing; sequencing was by immunoSEQ multiplex PCR. The data show some 2.4 million clones, with over 85% seen just once and about 0.39% held by the top ten. Sequencing used naive CD4+ T cells from PBMCs. Stated subset: CD45RA+ positively selected. The sequence came from a man between 18 and 29 years old in good health. Some clones in this sample may be carry-over from other donors' samples.

CDR3 loop: CASSQGPGGPINEQFF. The CDR3 coding sequence is TGTGCCAGCAGCCAGGGACCGGGAGGCCCCATCAATGAGCAGTTCTTC. The chain has TRBV4-2 and TRBJ2-1; 7 nucleotides agree with TRBD2. CDR1 LGHNA and CDR2 YNFKEQ come from the germline V gene. V shed 3 bases and J 6 bases; nucleotides not matched to a gene: 11. The CDR3 has 16 residues.